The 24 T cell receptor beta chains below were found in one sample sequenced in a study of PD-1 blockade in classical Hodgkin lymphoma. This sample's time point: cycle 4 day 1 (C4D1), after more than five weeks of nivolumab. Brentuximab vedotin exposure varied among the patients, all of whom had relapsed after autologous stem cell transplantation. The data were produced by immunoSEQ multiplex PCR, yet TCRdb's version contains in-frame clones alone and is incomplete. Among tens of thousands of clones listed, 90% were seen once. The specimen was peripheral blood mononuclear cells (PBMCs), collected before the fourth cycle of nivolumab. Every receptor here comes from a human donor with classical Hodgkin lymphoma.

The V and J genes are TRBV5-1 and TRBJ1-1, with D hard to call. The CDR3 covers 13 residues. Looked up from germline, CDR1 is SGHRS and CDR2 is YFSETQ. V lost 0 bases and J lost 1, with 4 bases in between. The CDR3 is CASSLVSNTEAFF. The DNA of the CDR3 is TGCGCCAGCAGCTTGGTTTCGAACACTGAAGCTTTCTTT.

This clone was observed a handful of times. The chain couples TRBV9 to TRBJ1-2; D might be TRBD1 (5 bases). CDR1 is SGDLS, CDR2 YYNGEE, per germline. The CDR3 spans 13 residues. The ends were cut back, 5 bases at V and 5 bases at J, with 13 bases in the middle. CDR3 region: CASSGAFPYGYTF. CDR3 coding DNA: TGTGCCAGCAGTGGGGCCTTCCCATATGGCTACACCTTC.

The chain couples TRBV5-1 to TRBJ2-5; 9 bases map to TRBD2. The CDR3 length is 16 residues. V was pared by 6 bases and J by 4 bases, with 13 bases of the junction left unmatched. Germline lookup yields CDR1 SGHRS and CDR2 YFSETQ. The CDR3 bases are TGCGCCAGCACCATGATTTTCGGCGGGGGGGCAGAGACCCAGTACTTC. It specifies CASTMIFGGGAETQYF.

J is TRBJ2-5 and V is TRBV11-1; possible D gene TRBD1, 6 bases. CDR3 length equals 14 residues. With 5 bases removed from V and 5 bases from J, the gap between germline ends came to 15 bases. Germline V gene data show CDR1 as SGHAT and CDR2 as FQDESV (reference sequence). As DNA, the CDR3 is TGTGCCAGCAGCCCCGTATACAGGGTTGAGACCCAGTACTTC. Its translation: CASSPVYRVETQYF.

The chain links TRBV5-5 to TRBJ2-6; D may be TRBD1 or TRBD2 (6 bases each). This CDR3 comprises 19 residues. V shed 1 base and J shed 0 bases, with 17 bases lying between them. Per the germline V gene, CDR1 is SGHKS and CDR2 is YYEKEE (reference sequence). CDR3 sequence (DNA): TGTGCCAGCAGCTTGTGGAGGGGGACGACAAACTCTGGGGCCAACGTCCTGACTTTC. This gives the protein CASSLWRGTTNSGANVLTF.

CDR3 bases: TGTGCCAGCAGGGACACGCTTGACGGCTATGGCTACACCTTC. Its protein is CASRDTLDGYGYTF. The chain is built from TRBV5-6 and TRBJ1-2; D is possibly TRBD1 (5 bases). Between the trimmed V and J ends, which lost 5 bases and 4 bases, there was a span of 15 bases. Germline CDR1 and CDR2: SGHDT and YYEEEE. The CDR3 length is 14 residues.

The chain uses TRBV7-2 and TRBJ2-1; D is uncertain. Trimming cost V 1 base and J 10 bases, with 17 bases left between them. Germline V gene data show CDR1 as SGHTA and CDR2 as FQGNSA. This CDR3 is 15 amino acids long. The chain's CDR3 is CASSLGSTVSIEQFF. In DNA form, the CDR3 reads TGTGCCAGCAGCTTAGGTTCCACGGTTAGTATCGAGCAGTTCTTC.

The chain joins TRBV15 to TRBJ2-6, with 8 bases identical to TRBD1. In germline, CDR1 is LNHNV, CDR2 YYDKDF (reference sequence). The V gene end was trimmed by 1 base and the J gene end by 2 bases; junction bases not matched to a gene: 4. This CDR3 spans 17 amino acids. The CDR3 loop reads CATSRGRGLAGANVLTF. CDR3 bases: TGTGCCACCAGCAGAGGCAGGGGGCTGGCTGGGGCCAACGTCCTGACTTTC.

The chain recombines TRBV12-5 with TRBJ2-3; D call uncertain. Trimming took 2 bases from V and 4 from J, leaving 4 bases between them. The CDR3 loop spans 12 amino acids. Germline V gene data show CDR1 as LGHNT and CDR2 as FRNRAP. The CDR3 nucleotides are TGTGCTAGTGGTTTGACTCCAGATACGCAGTATTTT. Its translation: CASGLTPDTQYF.

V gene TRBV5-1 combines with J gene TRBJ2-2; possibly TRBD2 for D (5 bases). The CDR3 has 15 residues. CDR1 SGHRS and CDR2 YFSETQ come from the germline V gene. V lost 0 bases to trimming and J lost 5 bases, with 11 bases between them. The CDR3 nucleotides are TGCGCCAGCAGCTTGGGGCTACTAGAAACCGGGGAGCTGTTTTTT. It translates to CASSLGLLETGELFF. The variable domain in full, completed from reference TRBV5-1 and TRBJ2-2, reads KAGVTQTPRYLIKTRGQQVTLSCSPISGHRSVSWYQQTPGQGLQFLFEYFSETQRNKGNFPGRFSGRQFSNSRSEMNVSTLELGDSALYLCASSLGLLETGELFFGEGSRLTVL.

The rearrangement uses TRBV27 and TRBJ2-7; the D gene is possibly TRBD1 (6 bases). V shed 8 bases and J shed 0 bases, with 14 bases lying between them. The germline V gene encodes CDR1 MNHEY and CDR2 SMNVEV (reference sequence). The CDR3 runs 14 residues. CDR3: CASAFLDSSYEQYF. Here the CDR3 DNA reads TGTGCCAGCGCCTTCTTGGACAGCTCCTACGAGCAGTACTTC.

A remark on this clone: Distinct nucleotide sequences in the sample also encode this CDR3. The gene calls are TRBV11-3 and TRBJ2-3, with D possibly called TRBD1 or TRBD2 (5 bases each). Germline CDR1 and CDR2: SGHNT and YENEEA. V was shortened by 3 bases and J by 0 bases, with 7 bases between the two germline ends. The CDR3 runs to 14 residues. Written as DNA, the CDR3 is TGTGCCAGCAGCTTGGGACGAAGCACAGATACGCAGTATTTT. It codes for CASSLGRSTDTQYF.

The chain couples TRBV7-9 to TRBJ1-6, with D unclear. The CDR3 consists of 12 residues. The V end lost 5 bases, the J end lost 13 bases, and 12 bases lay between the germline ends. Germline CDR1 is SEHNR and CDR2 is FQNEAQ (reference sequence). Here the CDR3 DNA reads TGTGCCAGCAGCCAAGATTCGAGCCCCCTCCACTTT. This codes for CASSQDSSPLHF.

The CDR3 sequence is CASSYDLAAHEQYF. In nucleotides, the CDR3 is TGTGCCAGCAGTTACGACCTAGCCGCCCACGAGCAGTACTTC. The chain links TRBV6-5 to TRBJ2-7; D is possibly TRBD2 (5 bases). This CDR3 has 14 residues. The germline CDR1 and CDR2 sequences are MNHEY and SVGAGI. With 2 bases removed from V and 5 bases from J, the gap between germline ends came to 13 bases.

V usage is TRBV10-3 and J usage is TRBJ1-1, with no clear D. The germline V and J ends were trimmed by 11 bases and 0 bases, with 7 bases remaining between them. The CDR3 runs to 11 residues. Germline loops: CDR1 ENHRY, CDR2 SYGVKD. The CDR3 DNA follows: TGTGCCTCACGGGTGAACACTGAAGCTTTCTTT. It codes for CASRVNTEAFF.

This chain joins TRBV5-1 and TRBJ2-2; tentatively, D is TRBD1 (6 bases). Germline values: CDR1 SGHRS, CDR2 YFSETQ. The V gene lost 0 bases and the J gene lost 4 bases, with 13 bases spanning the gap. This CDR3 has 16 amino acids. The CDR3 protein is CASSLAMGARTGELFF. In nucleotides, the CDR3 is TGCGCCAGCAGCTTGGCCATGGGGGCGCGCACCGGGGAGCTGTTTTTT.

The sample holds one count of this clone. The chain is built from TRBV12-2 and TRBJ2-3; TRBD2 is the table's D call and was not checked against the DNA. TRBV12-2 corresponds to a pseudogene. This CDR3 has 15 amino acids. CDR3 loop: CASRLGTSGTDTQYF. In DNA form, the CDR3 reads TGTGCAAGTCGCTTAGGGACTAGCGGCACAGATACGCAGTATTTT.

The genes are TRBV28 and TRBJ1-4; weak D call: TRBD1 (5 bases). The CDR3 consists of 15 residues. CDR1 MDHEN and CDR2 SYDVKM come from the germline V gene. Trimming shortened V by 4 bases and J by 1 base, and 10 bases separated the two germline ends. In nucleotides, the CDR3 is TGTGCCAGCAGTTCCCCGGGGGGAACTAATGAAAAACTGTTTTTT. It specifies CASSSPGGTNEKLFF.

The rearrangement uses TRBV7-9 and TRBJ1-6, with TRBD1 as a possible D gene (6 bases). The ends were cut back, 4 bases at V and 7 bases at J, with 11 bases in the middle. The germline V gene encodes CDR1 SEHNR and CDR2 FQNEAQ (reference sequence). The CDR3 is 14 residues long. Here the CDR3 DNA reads TGTGCCAGCAGCTCGGGACACGGAAATTCACCCCTCCACTTT. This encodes CASSSGHGNSPLHF.

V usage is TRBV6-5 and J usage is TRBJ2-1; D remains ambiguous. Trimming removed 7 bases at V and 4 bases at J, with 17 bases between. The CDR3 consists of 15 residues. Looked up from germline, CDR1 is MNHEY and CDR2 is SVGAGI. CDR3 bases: TGTGCCAGCACCCCGGTGGACCGAAGTTACAATGAGCAGTTCTTC. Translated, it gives CASTPVDRSYNEQFF.

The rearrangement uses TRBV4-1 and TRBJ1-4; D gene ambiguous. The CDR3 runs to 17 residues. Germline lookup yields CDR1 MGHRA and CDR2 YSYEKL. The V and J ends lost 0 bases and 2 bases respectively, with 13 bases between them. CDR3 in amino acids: CASSQDNLGQTNEKLFF. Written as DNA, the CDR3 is TGCGCCAGCAGCCAAGATAACTTGGGCCAGACTAATGAAAAACTGTTTTTT.

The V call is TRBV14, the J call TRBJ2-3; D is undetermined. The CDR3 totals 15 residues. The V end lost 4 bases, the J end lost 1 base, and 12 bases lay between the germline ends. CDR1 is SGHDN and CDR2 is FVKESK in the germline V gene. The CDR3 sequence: CASSLFGGGTDTQYF. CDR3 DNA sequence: TGTGCCAGCAGCCTCTTTGGTGGGGGCACAGATACGCAGTATTTT. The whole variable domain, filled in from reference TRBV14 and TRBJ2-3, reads EAGVTQFPSHSVIEKGQTVTLRCDPISGHDNLYWYRRVMGKEIKFLLHFVKESKQDESGMPNNRFLAERTGGTYSTLKVQPAELEDSGVYFCASSLFGGGTDTQYFGPGTRLTVL.

The DNA for the CDR3 is TGTGCCAGCAGTTACCCTATGGGGGGGAACACCGGGGAGCTGTTTTTT. Residues: CASSYPMGGNTGELFF. This rearrangement joins TRBV6-6 to TRBJ2-2; D might be TRBD2 (6 bases). The CDR3 sequence is 16 residues long. V was pared by 2 bases and J by 1 base, with 11 bases between. Germline assignment: CDR1 MNHNY and CDR2 SVGAGI (reference sequence).

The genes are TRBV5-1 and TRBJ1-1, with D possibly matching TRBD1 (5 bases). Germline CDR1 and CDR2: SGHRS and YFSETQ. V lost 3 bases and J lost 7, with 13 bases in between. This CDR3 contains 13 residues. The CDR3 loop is CASSSTGTLEAFF. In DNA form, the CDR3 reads TGCGCCAGCAGCTCTACCGGGACTCTTGAAGCTTTCTTT.